Presented here are 18 T cell receptor beta chains from one specimen sequenced in a study of cytotoxic CD8 clonotypes in ibrutinib-treated CLL. Data came from immunoSEQ multiplex PCR; TCRdb stores just in-frame clones and leaves some out. The sample lists around 330,000 clones; roughly 70% were seen once. The specimen was PBMCs, collected after 36 months of ibrutinib treatment. All receptors derive from a human donor with chronic lymphocytic leukemia.

This chain uses TRBV9 with TRBJ1-4; perhaps TRBD1 as D (6 bases). CDR3 length: 13 residues. Germline V gives CDR1 SGDLS, CDR2 YYNGEE. Trimming cost V 4 bases and J 8 bases, with 12 bases left between them. The CDR3 region has the DNA TGTGCCAGCAGCCCCGGGACACTGGAAAAACTGTTTTTT. Protein sequence: CASSPGTLEKLFF. The full variable domain, with the rest looked up from reference TRBV9 and TRBJ1-4, is DSGVTQTPKHLITATGQRVTLRCSPRSGDLSVYWYQQSLDQGLQFLIQYYNGEERAKGNILERFSAQQFPDLHSELNLSSLELGDSALYFCASSPGTLEKLFFGSGTQLSVL.

The chain uses TRBV11-2 and TRBJ2-3; 10 bases map to TRBD1. The J segment lost 1 base and the V segment lost 8 bases, leaving 3 bases of the junction unmatched. There are 14 residues in the CDR3. Germline V CDR1 and CDR2: SGHAT, FQNNGV. DNA for the CDR3: TGTGCCAGCGACAGGGGGCCTGGCACAGATACGCAGTATTTT. As protein: CASDRGPGTDTQYF.

In its sample, this clone was seen a few times. The J gene is TRBJ2-7, the V gene TRBV28; the D gene is possibly TRBD2 (6 bases). Germline assignment: CDR1 MDHEN and CDR2 SYDVKM. This CDR3 is built from 12 residues. Trimming left V 7 bases short and J 6 bases short, with 13 bases between. Here the CDR3 reads CASTGLGGEQYF. The DNA of the CDR3 is TGTGCCAGCACAGGGCTCGGGGGCGAGCAGTACTTC.

The chain joins TRBV29-1 to TRBJ2-7, with 13 bases identical to TRBD2. V dropped 6 bases and J dropped 5; count of bases not matched to a gene: 7. The CDR3 has 14 amino acids. Germline CDR1 SQVTM, CDR2 ANQGSEA. The CDR3, as DNA: TGCAGCGTGGGAGGGACTAGCGGGACTAACGAGCAGTACTTC. This translates into CSVGGTSGTNEQYF.

The V call is TRBV13, the J call TRBJ2-7; unclear D gene. The germline V gene has CDR1 PRHDT and CDR2 FYEKMQ (reference sequence). Between the trimmed V and J ends, which lost 2 bases and 6 bases, there was a span of 5 bases. This CDR3 contains 11 residues. The CDR3 here is CASSLQREQYF. The CDR3 DNA sequence: TGTGCCAGCAGCTTACAGCGCGAGCAGTACTTC.

The chain joins TRBV5-1 to TRBJ2-7; 10 bases are a match to TRBD1. The CDR3 contains 16 residues. V lost 4 bases to trimming and J lost 5 bases; unmatched junction nucleotides: 12. The germline V gene encodes CDR1 SGHRS and CDR2 YFSETQ. The CDR3 bases are TGCGCCAGCAGCCTCGGGACAGGGGCTGATTTGAACGAGCAGTACTTC. This codes for CASSLGTGADLNEQYF.

The V gene is TRBV2, the J gene TRBJ2-7; D may be TRBD1 (6 bases). Germline V gene data show CDR1 as SNHLY and CDR2 as FYNNEI. The ends were cut back, 6 bases at V and 3 bases at J, with 15 bases in the middle. There are 14 residues in the CDR3. The CDR3 region is CASSSRGSGYEQYF. The CDR3 coding sequence is TGTGCCAGCAGCTCGAGGGGGAGCGGCTACGAGCAGTACTTC.

The rearrangement links TRBV7-9 to TRBJ2-2; D is uncertain. Germline V gene data show CDR1 as SEHNR and CDR2 as FQNEAQ (reference sequence). V lost 2 bases and J lost 2, with 9 bases in between. This CDR3 has 15 residues. The CDR3 here is CASSLLSANTGELFF. In DNA form, the CDR3 reads TGTGCCAGCAGCTTATTGTCAGCTAACACCGGGGAGCTGTTTTTT.

This clone was picked up a small number of times. Other DNA sequences in the same sample also yield this CDR3. V is TRBV28 and J is TRBJ2-7, with 13 bases identical to TRBD2. CDR3 length equals 16 residues. Unmatched junction bases numbered 6, after V lost 4 bases and J lost 3 bases. Germline V gene sequence: CDR1 MDHEN, CDR2 SYDVKM. CDR3 sequence reads: CASSSPRTSGSYEQYF. The CDR3 nucleotides read TGTGCCAGCAGTTCCCCCCGGACTAGCGGGAGCTACGAGCAGTACTTC.

For this clone: At one of its ends the junction is not consistent with the germline gene, which may arise from a read error. V gene TRBV7-4 combines with J gene TRBJ1-1; D is unclear. CDR1 SGHVT and CDR2 SQSDAQ come from the germline V gene. This CDR3 spans 17 amino acids. CDR3 loop: CASSLACLTPPNTEAFF. The CDR3 DNA is TGTGCCAGCAGCCTAGCCTGTCTAACCCCTCCGAACACTGAAGCTTTCTTT. The complete variable domain, with remaining parts taken from reference TRBV7-4 and TRBJ1-1, reads GAGVSQSPRYKVAKRGRDVALRCDSISGHVTLYWYRQTLGQGSEVLTYSQSDAQRDKSGRPSGRFSAERPERSVSTLKIQRTEQGDSAVYLCASSLACLTPPNTEAFFGQGTRLTVV.

V and J are TRBV6-5 and TRBJ2-1; 8 positions match TRBD1. CDR3 length: 15 residues. Germline V gene lookup returns CDR1 MNHEY and CDR2 SVGAGI. Trimming removed 5 bases from V and 6 bases from J; junction bases left unmatched: 9. The DNA of the CDR3 is TGTGCCAGCAGTAAAAGGGACAGGATCTCCAATGAGCAGTTCTTC. It translates to CASSKRDRISNEQFF.

The rearrangement joins TRBV28 to TRBJ2-4, with D possibly called TRBD1 or TRBD2 (5 bases each). V lost 4 bases to trimming and J lost 8 bases, with 12 bases between them. Germline loops: CDR1 MDHEN, CDR2 SYDVKM. The CDR3 covers 13 residues. The CDR3 DNA sequence: TGTGCCAGCAGTTCCGGGGACGTGGACATTCAGTACTTC. Protein sequence: CASSSGDVDIQYF.

In DNA form, the CDR3 reads TGTGCCAGCAGTATACTAACAGGATCCAAAAACATTCAGTACTTC. Its protein product is CASSILTGSKNIQYF. The rearrangement links TRBV6-5 to TRBJ2-4; D is possibly TRBD1 (5 bases). From germline, CDR1 is MNHEY and CDR2 SVGAGI. This CDR3 is 15 amino acids long. V lost 5 bases, J lost 2 bases, and 13 bases lay in between.

This sequence joins TRBV6-5 and TRBJ1-1; TRBD1 matches at 7 bases. Germline CDR1 and CDR2: MNHEY and SVGAGI. The CDR3 spans 14 residues. The trim removed 2 bases at V and 5 bases at J, leaving 5 bases unmatched. The CDR3 reads CASSYRTGKTEAFF. DNA for the CDR3: TGTGCCAGCAGTTACCGGACAGGCAAGACTGAAGCTTTCTTT.

The gene calls are TRBV6-4 and TRBJ2-7; D is possibly TRBD2 (5 bases). Germline CDR1 and CDR2: MRHNA and SNTAGT. Trimming stripped 4 bases from V and 2 bases from J, with 12 bases between. There are 14 residues in the CDR3. CDR3 DNA sequence: TGTGCCAGCAGTGCCGGCGGGTTTCCCTACGAGCAGTACTTC. This codes for CASSAGGFPYEQYF.

This clone was seen only a few times. This sequence joins TRBV4-2 and TRBJ1-5; tentative D call: TRBD1 (6 bases). This CDR3 is 15 amino acids long. Germline assignment: CDR1 LGHNA and CDR2 YNFKEQ. V was shortened by 1 base and J by 5 bases, with 12 bases between the two germline ends. As DNA, the CDR3 is TGTGCCAGCAGCCAAGGAGACAGGATATATCAGCCCCAGCATTTT. It specifies CASSQGDRIYQPQHF.

The V call is TRBV18, the J call TRBJ2-1; D possibly uses TRBD1 or TRBD2 (5 bases each). Germline lookup yields CDR1 KGHSH and CDR2 LQKENI. Trimming stripped 2 bases from V and 9 bases from J, with 20 bases between. The CDR3 runs to 16 residues. In DNA, the CDR3 is TGTGCCAGCTCACCAAGCGGACACCCCTTGGGAATTGAGCAGTTCTTC. Its translation is CASSPSGHPLGIEQFF.

The chain has TRBV18 and TRBJ2-7; D perhaps matches TRBD1 (5 bases). The CDR3 is made up of 14 amino acids. V dropped 0 bases and J dropped 6 bases, with 12 bases sitting between them. CDR1 and CDR2 (germline): KGHSH, LQKENI. This CDR3 reads CASSPPGYRSEQYF. The CDR3, as DNA: TGTGCCAGCTCACCACCGGGTTACAGGAGCGAGCAGTACTTC.